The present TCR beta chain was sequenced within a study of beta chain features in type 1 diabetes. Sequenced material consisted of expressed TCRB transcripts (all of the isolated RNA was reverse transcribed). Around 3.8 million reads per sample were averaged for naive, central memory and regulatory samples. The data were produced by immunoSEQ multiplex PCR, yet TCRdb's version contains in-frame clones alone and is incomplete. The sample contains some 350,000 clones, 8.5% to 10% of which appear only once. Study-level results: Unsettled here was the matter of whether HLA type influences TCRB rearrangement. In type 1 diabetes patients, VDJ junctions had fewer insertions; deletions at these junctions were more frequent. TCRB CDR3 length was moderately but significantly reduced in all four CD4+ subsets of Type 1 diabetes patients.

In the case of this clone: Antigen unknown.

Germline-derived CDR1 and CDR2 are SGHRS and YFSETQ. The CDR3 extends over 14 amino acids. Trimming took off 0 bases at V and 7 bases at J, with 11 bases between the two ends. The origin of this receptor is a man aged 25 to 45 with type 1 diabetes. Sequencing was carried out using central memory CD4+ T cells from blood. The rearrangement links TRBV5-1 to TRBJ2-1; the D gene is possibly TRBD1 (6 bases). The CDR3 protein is CASSLVPGENEQFF. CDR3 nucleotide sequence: TGCGCCAGCAGCTTGGTGCCAGGGGAAAATGAGCAGTTCTTC. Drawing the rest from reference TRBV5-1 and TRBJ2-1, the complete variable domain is KAGVTQTPRYLIKTRGQQVTLSCSPISGHRSVSWYQQTPGQGLQFLFEYFSETQRNKGNFPGRFSGRQFSNSRSEMNVSTLELGDSALYLCASSLVPGENEQFFGPGTRLTVL.